This TCR beta chain emerged from a study of T cell responses to AZD1222 COVID-19 vaccine. Study-wide background: Pooled samples include second doses given at about 4 or 12 weeks. Study-wide results and limits: Females outnumbered males among donors, who were mostly white British; clonal diversity was possibly underestimated. Once two AZD1222 doses were given, Spike-specific TCR breadth and depth went up. Unmutated regions of variants are reportedly targeted by nearly half of spike-specific TCRs.

Profiled with immunoSEQ multiplex PCR; TCRdb holds only in-frame clones, not every one. The table records some 95,000 clones, about 86% of them present only once. Of note for this clone: Its matching antigen is unknown.

Trimming at V came to 5 bases and at J to 0 bases, leaving 10 bases not matched to a gene. The V gene's germline CDR1 is MNHEY and CDR2 SMNVEV (reference sequence). This CDR3 is 18 amino acids long. The chain joins TRBV27 to TRBJ1-5; 10 bases align to TRBD1. The starting material was peripheral blood, obtained on day 0 of AZD1222 vaccination. The clonotype comes from an adult in good health. The CDR3 DNA reads TGTGCCAGCAGTACCCCGGACAGGGGGGACTATAGCAATCAGCCCCAGCATTTT. Translating gives CASSTPDRGDYSNQPQHF.